This T cell receptor (beta chain) is drawn from a study of control samples from healthy donors and cancer patients. Sequenced by immunoSEQ multiplex PCR; TCRdb stores in-frame clones only, minus some. The sample includes 130,000 or so clones, around 92% of them seen just once. V lost 1 base to trimming and J lost 5 bases; unmatched junction nucleotides: 5. Germline V lookup: CDR1 SGHRS, CDR2 YFSETQ. The CDR3 covers 14 residues. This sequence joins TRBV5-1 and TRBJ1-1; 7 nucleotides align to TRBD1. This clonotype originated in a woman aged 45-65 years in good health. Specimen: blood. The CDR3 region has the DNA TGCGCCAGCAGCTTGAGGGGGCGCGTGACTGAAGCTTTCTTT. Encoded protein: CASSLRGRVTEAFF.